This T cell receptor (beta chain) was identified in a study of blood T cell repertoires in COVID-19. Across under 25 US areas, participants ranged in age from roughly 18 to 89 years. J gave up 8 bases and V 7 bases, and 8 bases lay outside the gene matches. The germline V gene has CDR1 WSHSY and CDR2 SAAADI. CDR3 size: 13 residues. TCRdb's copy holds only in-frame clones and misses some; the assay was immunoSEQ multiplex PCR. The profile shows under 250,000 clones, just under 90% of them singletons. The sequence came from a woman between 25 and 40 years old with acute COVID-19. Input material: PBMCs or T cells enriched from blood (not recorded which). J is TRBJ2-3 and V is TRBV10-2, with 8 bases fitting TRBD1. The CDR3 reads CASTRDRFATQYF. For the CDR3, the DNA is TGCGCCAGCACCCGGGACAGGTTCGCTACGCAGTATTTT.